This T cell receptor (beta chain) came from a study of blood T cells in healthy people across ages. Study results and caveats: Long-lived donors exceeded aged donors in naive CD4+ cells and diversity.

The use of a sample-barcoded 5' primer and a J-beta primer mix characterized a second PCR of roughly 7 to 12 cycles. TCRdb re-analysed the 5' RACE reads in MiXCR, keeping a single row per CDR3 protein. The top ten clones hold 51% of a sample with a few hundred thousand distinct CDR3 sequences, approximately 52% of them seen once. For this clonotype: Its antigen is undetermined.

The sequence came from a man aged 55 to 70 in good health. Material for sequencing was blood.

CDR3 nucleotides: TGCAGTGCCGAGGAGCGGGAGGGAAATGAGCAGTTCTTC. This gives the protein CSAEEREGNEQFF. The V and J genes are TRBV20-1 and TRBJ2-1; TRBD2 agrees at 10 bases. Germline CDR1 and CDR2: DFQATT and SNEGSKA (reference sequence). The CDR3 extends over 13 amino acids. Trimming removed 6 bases from V and 7 bases from J; junction bases left unmatched: 6.